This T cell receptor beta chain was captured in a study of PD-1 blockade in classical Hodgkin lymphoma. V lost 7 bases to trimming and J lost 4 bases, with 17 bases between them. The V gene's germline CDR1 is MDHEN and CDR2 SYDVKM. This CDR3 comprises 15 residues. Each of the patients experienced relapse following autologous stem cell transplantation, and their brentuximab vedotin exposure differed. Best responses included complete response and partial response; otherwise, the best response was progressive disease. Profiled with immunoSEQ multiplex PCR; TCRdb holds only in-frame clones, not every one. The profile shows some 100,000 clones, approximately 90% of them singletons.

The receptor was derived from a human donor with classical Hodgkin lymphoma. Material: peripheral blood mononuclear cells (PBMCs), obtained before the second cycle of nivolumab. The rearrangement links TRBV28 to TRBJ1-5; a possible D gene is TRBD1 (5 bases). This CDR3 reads CASTSGGGENQPQHF. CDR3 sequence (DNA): TGTGCCAGCACCTCCGGCGGGGGGGAGAATCAGCCCCAGCATTTT.